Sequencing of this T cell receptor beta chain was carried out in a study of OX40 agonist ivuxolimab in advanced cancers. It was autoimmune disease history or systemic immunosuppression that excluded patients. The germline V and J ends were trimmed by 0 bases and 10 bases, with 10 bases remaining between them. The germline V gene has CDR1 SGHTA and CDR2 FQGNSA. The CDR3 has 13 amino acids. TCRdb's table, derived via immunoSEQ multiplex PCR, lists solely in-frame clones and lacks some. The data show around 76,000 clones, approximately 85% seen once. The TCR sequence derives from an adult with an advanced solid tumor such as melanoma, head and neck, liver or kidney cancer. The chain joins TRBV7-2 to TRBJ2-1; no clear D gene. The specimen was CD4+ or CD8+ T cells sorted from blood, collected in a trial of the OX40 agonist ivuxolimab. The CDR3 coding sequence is TGTGCCAGCAGCTTAGCGCAAAGGGCCGAGCAGTTCTTC. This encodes CASSLAQRAEQFF.